This TCR beta chain comes out of a study of T cell changes during pregnancy in multiple sclerosis. Some clones are missing from TCRdb's copy, which holds only in-frame ones; the method was immunoSEQ multiplex PCR. The data show over 25,000 clones, over 80% seen once. This CDR3 region has 17 residues. Germline V CDR1 and CDR2: MGHDK, SYGVNS. Trimming pared 3 bases from V and 2 bases from J, leaving 16 bases between. Sequences were derived from CD8+ T cells from peripheral blood mononuclear cells, sampled before pregnancy. This sequence was found in a female donor with multiple sclerosis, enrolled in a pregnancy study. V gene TRBV25-1 combines with J gene TRBJ2-2; the D gene is possibly TRBD2 (5 bases). The chain's CDR3 is CASSERFGGLNTGELFF. CDR3 sequence (DNA): TGTGCCAGCAGTGAGAGGTTTGGAGGACTCAACACCGGGGAGCTGTTTTTT.